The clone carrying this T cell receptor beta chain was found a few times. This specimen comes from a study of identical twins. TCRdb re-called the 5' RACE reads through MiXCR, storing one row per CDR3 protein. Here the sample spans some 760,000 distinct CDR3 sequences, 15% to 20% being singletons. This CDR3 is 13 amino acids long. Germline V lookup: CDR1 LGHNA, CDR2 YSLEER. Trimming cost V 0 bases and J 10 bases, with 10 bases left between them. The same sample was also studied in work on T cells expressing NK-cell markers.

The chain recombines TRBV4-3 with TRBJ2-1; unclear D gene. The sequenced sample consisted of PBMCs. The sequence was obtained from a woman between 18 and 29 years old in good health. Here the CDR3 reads CASSQDRPTEQFF. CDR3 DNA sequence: TGCGCCAGCAGCCAAGATCGTCCCACCGAGCAGTTCTTC.